This T cell receptor beta chain was captured by sequencing in a study of cytomegalovirus exposure and HLA in healthy donors. Study details: A preliminary data release comprised 80 million or so unique TCRs obtained from HLA-typed donors.

Study-wide results and limits: A missense variant in DCLRE1C was later tied to TCR beta V- and J-gene trimming.

CDR1 GTSNPN and CDR2 SVGIG come from the germline V gene (reference sequence). The CDR3 is 11 residues long. V was pared by 0 bases and J by 5 bases, with 4 bases between. This clone was seen a few times. As yet, its antigen is unknown. PCR used 60 Vbeta primers and 13 Jbeta primers. Sequenced by immunoSEQ multiplex PCR; TCRdb stores in-frame clones only, minus some. Of 77,000 or so clones in the sample, approximately 71% are singletons; the top ten hold roughly 7.1%. The TCR originated in a woman between 35 and 50 years old in good health and CMV-seronegative. The J gene is TRBJ1-1, the V gene TRBV30; D not resolved. The sample was PBMCs. This chain's CDR3 is CAWSVTTEAFF. In DNA, the CDR3 is TGTGCCTGGAGTGTCACTACTGAAGCTTTCTTT.